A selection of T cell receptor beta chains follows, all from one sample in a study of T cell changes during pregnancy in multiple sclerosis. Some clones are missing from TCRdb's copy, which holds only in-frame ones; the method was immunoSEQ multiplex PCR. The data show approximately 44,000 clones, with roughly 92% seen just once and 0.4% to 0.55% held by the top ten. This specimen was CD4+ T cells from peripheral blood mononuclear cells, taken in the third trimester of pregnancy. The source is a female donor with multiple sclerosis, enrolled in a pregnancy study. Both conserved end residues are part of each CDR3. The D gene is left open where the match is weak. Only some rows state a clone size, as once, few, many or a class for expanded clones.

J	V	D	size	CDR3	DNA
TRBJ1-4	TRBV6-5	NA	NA	CASSYNAQAGGKLFF	TGTGCCAGCAGTTACAATGCCCAGGCGGGAGGAAAACTGTTTTTT
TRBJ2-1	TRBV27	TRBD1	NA	CASSWDSDNEQFF	TGTGCCAGCAGTTGGGACAGTGACAATGAGCAGTTCTTC
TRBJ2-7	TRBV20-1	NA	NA	CSARLNSEQYF	TGCAGTGCTCGACTTAACTCCGAGCAGTACTTC
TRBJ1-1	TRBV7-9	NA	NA	CASSLLDGTEAFF	TGTGCCAGCAGCCTTTTAGACGGGACTGAAGCTTTCTTT
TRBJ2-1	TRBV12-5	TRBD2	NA	CASGLAPRLAGYNEQFF	TGTGCTAGTGGTTTGGCCCCTCGGCTAGCGGGGTACAATGAGCAGTTCTTC
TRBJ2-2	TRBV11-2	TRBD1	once	CASSSQGARAGELFF	TGTGCCAGCAGCTCCCAGGGGGCGCGGGCCGGGGAGCTGTTTTTT
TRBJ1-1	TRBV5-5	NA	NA	CASSARTGMNTEAFF	TGTGCCAGCAGCGCCAGAACAGGGATGAACACTGAAGCTTTCTTT
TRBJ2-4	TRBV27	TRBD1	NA	CASSSTGVNIQYF	TGTGCCAGCAGTTCGACAGGGGTAAACATTCAGTACTTC
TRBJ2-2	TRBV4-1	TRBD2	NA	CASSQGGLAGVGTGELFF	TGCGCCAGCAGCCAAGGGGGACTAGCGGGAGTTGGCACCGGGGAGCTGTTTTTT
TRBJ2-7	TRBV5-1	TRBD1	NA	CASSLGGTGGLLEQYF	TGCGCCAGCAGCTTGGGGGGGACAGGGGGCTTGCTTGAGCAGTACTTC
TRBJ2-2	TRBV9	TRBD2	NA	CASSPNPGTSAGELFF	TGTGCCAGCAGCCCTAACCCCGGGACTAGCGCCGGGGAGCTGTTTTTT
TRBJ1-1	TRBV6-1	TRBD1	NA	CASSEAWTGGAAFF	TGTGCCAGCAGTGAAGCCTGGACAGGGGGCGCAGCTTTCTTT
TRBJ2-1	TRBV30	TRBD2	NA	CAWSALLAGTSYNEQFF	TGTGCCTGGAGTGCCCTACTAGCGGGAACCTCCTACAATGAGCAGTTCTTC
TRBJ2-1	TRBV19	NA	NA	CASSPDKRLTYNEQFF	TGTGCCAGTAGCCCTGATAAACGACTGACTTACAATGAGCAGTTCTTC
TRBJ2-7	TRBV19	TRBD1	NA	CASSFGQGWRYEQYF	TGTGCCAGTAGTTTTGGACAGGGGTGGAGATACGAGCAGTACTTC
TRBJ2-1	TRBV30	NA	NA	CAWSVRMGAGSYNEQFF	TGTGCCTGGAGTGTACGAATGGGGGCTGGCTCCTACAATGAGCAGTTCTTC
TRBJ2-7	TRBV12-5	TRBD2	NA	CASGLGKGLAGSYEQYF	TGTGCTAGTGGTTTGGGGAAAGGACTAGCGGGGTCCTACGAGCAGTACTTC
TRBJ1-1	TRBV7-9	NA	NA	CASSNGDTEAFF	TGTGCCAGCAGTAACGGGGACACTGAAGCTTTCTTT
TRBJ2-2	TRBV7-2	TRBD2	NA	CASSLGPSGRAGTGELFF	TGTGCCAGCAGCTTAGGCCCTAGCGGGAGGGCCGGTACCGGGGAGCTGTTTTTT
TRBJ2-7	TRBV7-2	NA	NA	CASSLGIAEQYF	TGTGCCAGCAGCTTAGGGATAGCCGAGCAGTACTTC
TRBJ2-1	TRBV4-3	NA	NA	CASSQDNRGAPYNEQFF	TGCGCCAGCAGCCAAGATAATCGGGGGGCCCCCTACAATGAGCAGTTCTTC
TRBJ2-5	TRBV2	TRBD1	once	CASTSDRGDQETQYF	TGTGCCAGCACTTCGGACAGGGGGGACCAAGAGACCCAGTACTTC
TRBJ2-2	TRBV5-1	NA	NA	CASSGDPVGTGELFF	TGCGCCAGCAGCGGAGACCCCGTAGGCACCGGGGAGCTGTTTTTT
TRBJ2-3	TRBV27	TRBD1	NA	CASSHNRGWSDTQYF	TGTGCCAGCAGCCACAACAGGGGGTGGTCAGATACGCAGTATTTT
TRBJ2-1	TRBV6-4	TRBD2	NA	CASSPLAGAGGEQFF	TGTGCCAGCAGCCCTCTAGCGGGAGCAGGTGGTGAGCAGTTCTTC
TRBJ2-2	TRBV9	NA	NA	CASSRGLNTGELFF	TGTGCCAGCAGCAGGGGTCTGAACACCGGGGAGCTGTTTTTT
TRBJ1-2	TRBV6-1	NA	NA	CASTGLANYGYTF	TGTGCCAGCACTGGCCTAGCTAACTATGGCTACACCTTC
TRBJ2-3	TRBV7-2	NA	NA	CASTRSRTDTDTQYF	TGTGCCAGCACCCGAAGCCGAACCGACACAGATACGCAGTATTTT
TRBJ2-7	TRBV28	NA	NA	CASSLLYSYEQYF	TGTGCCAGCAGTTTACTGTATAGTTACGAGCAGTACTTC
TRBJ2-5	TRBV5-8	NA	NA	CASSPARRLMETQYF	TGTGCCAGCAGCCCGGCCCGGAGGTTGATGGAGACCCAGTACTTC
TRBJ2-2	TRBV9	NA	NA	CASSAEFSGARTGELFF	TGTGCCAGCAGCGCGGAATTTTCAGGGGCGCGCACCGGGGAGCTGTTTTTT
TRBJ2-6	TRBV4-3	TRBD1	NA	CASSQGTGQGFSGANVLTF	TGCGCCAGCAGCCAAGGGACGGGACAGGGATTTTCAGGGGCCAACGTCCTGACTTTC
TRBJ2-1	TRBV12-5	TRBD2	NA	CASGLAGVSNEQFF	TGTGCTAGTGGACTAGCGGGAGTTTCCAATGAGCAGTTCTTC
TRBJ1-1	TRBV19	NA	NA	CASETRGRKDTEAFF	TGTGCCAGCGAGACCCGTGGCAGGAAGGACACTGAAGCTTTCTTT
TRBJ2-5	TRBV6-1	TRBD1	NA	CASSRDRDETQYF	TGTGCCAGCAGTAGAGACAGGGACGAGACCCAGTACTTC
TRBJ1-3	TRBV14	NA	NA	CASSYRELSGNTIYF	TGTGCCAGCAGTTACAGGGAACTCTCTGGAAACACCATATATTTT